This passage covers 20 T cell receptor beta chains from one sample sequenced in a study of memory CD4+ T cells and cytomegalovirus serostatus. Sequencing used immunoSEQ multiplex PCR; TCRdb keeps in-frame clones, though not all of them. This table holds about 64,000 clones, roughly three quarters found once. Single viable CD3+CD4+CD8-CD45RO+ cells were sorted as the memory CD4+ T cells. Sequencing input: memory CD4+ T cells from blood. Receptors were obtained from an adult in good health and CMV-seronegative.

This clone has only a few counts. The chain employs TRBV27 and TRBJ2-7, with 8 positions matching TRBD1. CDR3 size: 13 residues. Germline V lookup: CDR1 MNHEY, CDR2 SMNVEV (reference sequence). The V gene end was trimmed by 6 bases and the J gene end by 5 bases; junction bases not matched to a gene: 6. The CDR3 protein is CASRTDRDNEQYF. As DNA, the CDR3 is TGTGCCAGCAGAACGGACAGGGACAACGAGCAGTACTTC.

This chain connects TRBV30 to TRBJ2-5; TRBD2 agrees at 12 bases. The germline V gene encodes CDR1 GTSNPN and CDR2 SVGIG (reference sequence). V was clipped by 4 bases and J by 4 bases; unmatched bases: 4. This CDR3 region has 14 residues. The CDR3 region is CAWKRTSGIETQYF. The CDR3 coding sequence is TGTGCCTGGAAGAGGACTAGCGGGATAGAGACCCAGTACTTC.

The chain has TRBV18 and TRBJ1-2, with 7 bases matching TRBD1. Germline lookup yields CDR1 KGHSH and CDR2 LQKENI. Trimming cost V 6 bases and J 4 bases; bases outside gene matches: 8. The CDR3 consists of 14 residues. The CDR3 here is CASSSAGQPYGYTF. The CDR3 DNA reads TGTGCCAGCTCCTCCGCGGGACAGCCCTATGGCTACACCTTC.

CDR3 in amino acids: CASSRQGAYQPQHF. For the CDR3, the DNA is TGTGCCAGCAGCAGACAGGGGGCTTACCAGCCCCAGCATTTT. V gene TRBV7-2 combines with J gene TRBJ1-5; 10 bases agree with TRBD1. In germline, CDR1 is SGHTA, CDR2 FQGNSA. Trimming removed 5 bases from V and 7 bases from J; junction bases left unmatched: 5. This CDR3 has 14 amino acids.

V usage is TRBV15 and J usage is TRBJ1-3, with TRBD1 as a possible D gene (5 bases). Germline V gene lookup returns CDR1 LNHNV and CDR2 YYDKDF (reference sequence). The V end lost 0 bases, the J end lost 0 bases, and 12 bases lay between the germline ends. The CDR3 is 17 amino acids. The CDR3 here is CATSRDGVGLSGNTIYF. In nucleotides, the CDR3 is TGTGCCACCAGCAGAGACGGGGTGGGACTCTCTGGAAACACCATATATTTT.

The chain carries TRBV9 and TRBJ1-2; 7 bases are a match to TRBD1. The CDR3 loop spans 15 amino acids. The germline CDR1 and CDR2 sequences are SGDLS and YYNGEE. With V trimmed by 0 bases and J by 3 bases, 5 bases remained unmatched. The CDR3 coding sequence is TGTGCCAGCAGCGTAGACGAGGGGGCGTACTATGGCTACACCTTC. It specifies CASSVDEGAYYGYTF.

V and J are TRBV29-1 and TRBJ1-1; D may be TRBD1 (6 bases). Germline CDR1 reads SQVTM; CDR2 reads ANQGSEA. This CDR3 comprises 14 residues. Trimming left V 1 base short and J 3 bases short, with 12 bases between. CDR3 sequence (DNA): TGCAGCGTTGAAGTGGGGGGGCTGGACACTGAAGCTTTCTTT. This codes for CSVEVGGLDTEAFF.

This rearrangement joins TRBV6-5 to TRBJ1-5; D is unclear. The CDR3 loop spans 15 amino acids. The germline gives CDR1 MNHEY, CDR2 SVGAGI. The V end was cut by 5 bases, the J end by 0 bases, with 11 bases between. In DNA, the CDR3 is TGTGCCAGCAGTCAAAGGCGGGGTAGCAATCAGCCCCAGCATTTT. As protein: CASSQRRGSNQPQHF.

This clone showed up just once. The chain is built from TRBV4-2 and TRBJ1-2, with D possibly being TRBD1 (6 bases). The CDR3 loop spans 13 amino acids. The germline V gene encodes CDR1 LGHNA and CDR2 YNFKEQ. V was clipped by 2 bases and J by 2 bases, with 6 bases between them. Here the CDR3 DNA reads TGTGCCAGCAGCCAACAGGGGAACTATGGCTACACCTTC. As protein: CASSQQGNYGYTF.

CDR3 nucleotide sequence: TGTGCCAGCACCTCGACAGGGTCACATGGCTACACCTTC. Residues: CASTSTGSHGYTF. This chain joins TRBV6-5 and TRBJ1-2; TRBD1 aligns across 7 bases. CDR3 size: 13 residues. V dropped 7 bases and J dropped 6; count of bases not matched to a gene: 8. The germline V gene encodes CDR1 MNHEY and CDR2 SVGAGI.

This clone was counted only a few times. V is TRBV2 and J is TRBJ1-6; D is unresolved. The CDR3 has 13 amino acids. CDR1 SNHLY and CDR2 FYNNEI come from the germline V gene. V was cut by 3 bases and J by 7 bases, with 7 bases left in between. The CDR3: CASSELANSPLHF. The DNA of the CDR3 is TGTGCCAGCAGTGAGTTAGCCAATTCACCCCTCCACTTT. Combining the CDR3 with reference TRBV2 and TRBJ1-6 gives the whole variable domain EPEVTQTPSHQVTQMGQEVILRCVPISNHLYFYWYRQILGQKVEFLVSFYNNEISEKSEIFDDQFSVERPDGSNFTLKIRSTKLEDSAMYFCASSELANSPLHFGNGTRLTVT.

The chain combines TRBV30 with TRBJ2-3, with D maybe TRBD2 (6 bases). The germline V gene has CDR1 GTSNPN and CDR2 SVGIG (reference sequence). This CDR3 spans 15 amino acids. The V gene lost 1 base and the J gene lost 5 bases, with 16 bases spanning the gap. The chain's CDR3 is CAWSDAGLARDTQYF. The CDR3 nucleotides are TGTGCCTGGAGTGACGCGGGTCTAGCGAGAGATACGCAGTATTTT.

This clone was detected only a few times. V gene TRBV5-5 combines with J gene TRBJ2-3, with 15 bases fitting TRBD2. Germline CDR1 reads SGHKS; CDR2 reads YYEKEE (reference sequence). The CDR3 consists of 16 residues. With 4 bases clipped from V and 3 bases from J, the junction kept 3 bases outside the gene matches. CDR3 nucleotides: TGTGCCAGCAGCAGGGGACTAGCGGGGGGTACAGATACGCAGTATTTT. Translating gives CASSRGLAGGTDTQYF.

V and J are TRBV10-3 and TRBJ1-4; 7 nucleotides agree with TRBD1. V shed 6 bases, J shed 3 bases, and the junction held 7 bases outside the gene matches. From germline, CDR1 is ENHRY and CDR2 SYGVKD. CDR3 length: 15 residues. The CDR3 reads CAIRERTGANEKLFF. DNA for the CDR3: TGTGCCATCAGGGAACGGACAGGCGCTAATGAAAAACTGTTTTTT.

The chain is built from TRBV12-5 and TRBJ2-5; no reliable D call. This CDR3 region has 14 residues. Germline V gene lookup returns CDR1 LGHNT and CDR2 FRNRAP. V was shortened by 0 bases and J by 7 bases, with 12 bases between the two germline ends. The CDR3 loop is CASGLVAGAGTQYF. CDR3 nucleotide sequence: TGTGCTAGTGGTTTGGTGGCCGGCGCAGGGACCCAGTACTTC.

V is TRBV28 and J is TRBJ1-5; 8 bases line up with TRBD1. Germline V gene sequence: CDR1 MDHEN, CDR2 SYDVKM. The CDR3 contains 14 residues. V dropped 6 bases and J dropped 3; count of bases not matched to a gene: 4. The CDR3 sequence is CASRGQGPNQPQHF. Here the CDR3 DNA reads TGTGCCAGCAGAGGACAGGGTCCCAATCAGCCCCAGCATTTT.

A single count supports this clone. J is TRBJ1-5 and V is TRBV30; 7 bases match TRBD1. Germline V gene sequence: CDR1 GTSNPN, CDR2 SVGIG (reference sequence). V gave up 2 bases and J gave up 7 bases; unmatched junction bases: 5. This CDR3 contains 13 residues. CDR3 in amino acids: CAWSYRGSQPQHF. In DNA, the CDR3 is TGTGCCTGGAGTTACAGGGGCAGCCAGCCCCAGCATTTT.

This clone was counted between two and nine times. V usage is TRBV4-1 and J usage is TRBJ2-5, with 14 bases lining up with TRBD2. This CDR3 is built from 18 residues. Trimming took 1 base from V and 5 from J; bases not matched to a gene: 9. Germline lookup yields CDR1 MGHRA and CDR2 YSYEKL. The DNA of the CDR3 is TGCGCCAGCAGCCAAGGCAGACTAGCGGGAGGGCAGGCCGAGACCCAGTACTTC. This translates into CASSQGRLAGGQAETQYF.

J is TRBJ1-3 and V is TRBV28; the D gene is possibly TRBD1 (6 bases). V was shortened by 1 base and J by 0 bases, with 10 bases between the two germline ends. The CDR3 spans 16 residues. Germline lookup yields CDR1 MDHEN and CDR2 SYDVKM. The CDR3 DNA reads TGTGCCAGCAGTTTATCGGGGGCGGTCTCTGGAAACACCATATATTTT. Translated: CASSLSGAVSGNTIYF.

The chain couples TRBV27 to TRBJ2-5; TRBD1 aligns across 11 bases. Germline V gene lookup returns CDR1 MNHEY and CDR2 SMNVEV (reference sequence). The CDR3 length is 19 residues. The ends lost 5 bases at V and 1 base at J; junction bases unmatched: 15. The CDR3 DNA follows: TGTGCCAGCAGTCCTTCGGACAGGGGGCAACGGAAAGGCCAAGAGACCCAGTACTTC. Translation gives CASSPSDRGQRKGQETQYF.